This TCR beta chain is drawn from a study of T cells in Graves' hyperthyroidism and ophthalmopathy. The CDR3 is 14 amino acids. CDR1 is MGHRA, CDR2 YSYEKL, per germline. V lost 0 bases and J lost 4; bases outside the gene matches: 2. This clonotype was seen at least ten times. Researchers took RNA transcripts and amplified the TCR beta CDR3 regions from them. The study used the HTBI primer set for a first-round RT-PCR of the TCR CDR3. One entry per CDR3 protein results from TCRdb running MiXCR on the multiplex PCR reads. The repertoire consists of over 250,000 distinct CDR3 sequences, with less than 30% occurring once and the leading ten covering more than 25%.

Material for sequencing was blood. The chain carries TRBV4-1 and TRBJ1-2, with 7 bases identical to TRBD1. The sequence was obtained from a man aged 35-49 years with Graves' hyperthyroidism that later progressed to Graves' ophthalmopathy. The CDR3 spells CASSQERQGYGYTF. In nucleotides, the CDR3 is TGCGCCAGCAGCCAAGAAAGACAGGGCTATGGCTACACCTTC.